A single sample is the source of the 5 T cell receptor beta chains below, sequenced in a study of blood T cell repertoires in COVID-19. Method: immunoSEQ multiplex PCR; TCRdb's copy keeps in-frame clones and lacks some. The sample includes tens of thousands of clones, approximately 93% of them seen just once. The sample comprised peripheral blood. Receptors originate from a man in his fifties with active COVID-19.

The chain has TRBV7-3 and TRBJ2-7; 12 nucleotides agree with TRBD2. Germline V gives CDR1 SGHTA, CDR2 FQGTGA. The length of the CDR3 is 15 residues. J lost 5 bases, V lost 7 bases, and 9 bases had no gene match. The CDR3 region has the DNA TGTGCCAGCACCGCGACTAGCGGGAGAGGCCACGAGCAGTACTTC. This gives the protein CASTATSGRGHEQYF.

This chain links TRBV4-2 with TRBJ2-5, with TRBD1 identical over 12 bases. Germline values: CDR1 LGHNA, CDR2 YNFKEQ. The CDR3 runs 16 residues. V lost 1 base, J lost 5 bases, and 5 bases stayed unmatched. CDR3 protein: CASSQGPGQGAETQYF. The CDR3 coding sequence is TGTGCCAGCAGCCAAGGACCGGGACAGGGGGCCGAGACCCAGTACTTC.

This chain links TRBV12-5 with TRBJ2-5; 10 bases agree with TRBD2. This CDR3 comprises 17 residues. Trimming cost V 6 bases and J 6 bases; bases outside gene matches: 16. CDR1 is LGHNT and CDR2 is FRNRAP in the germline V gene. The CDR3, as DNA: TGTGCTAGTGGAGCTAGCGGGGGTATGGGTCCGGGAAAGACCCAGTACTTC. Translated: CASGASGGMGPGKTQYF.

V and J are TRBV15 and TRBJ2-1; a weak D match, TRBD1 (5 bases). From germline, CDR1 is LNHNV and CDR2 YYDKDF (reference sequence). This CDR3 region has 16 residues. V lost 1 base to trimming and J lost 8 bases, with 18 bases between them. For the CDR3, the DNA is TGTGCCACCAGCAGAGGTGGGGCCCCAGGTATCTATGAGCAGTTCTTC. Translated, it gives CATSRGGAPGIYEQFF. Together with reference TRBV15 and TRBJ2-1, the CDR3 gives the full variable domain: DAMVIQNPRYQVTQFGKPVTLSCSQTLNHNVMYWYQQKSSQAPKLLFHYYDKDFNNEADTPDNFQSRRPNTSFCFLDIRSPGLGDTAMYLCATSRGGAPGIYEQFFGPGTRLTVL.

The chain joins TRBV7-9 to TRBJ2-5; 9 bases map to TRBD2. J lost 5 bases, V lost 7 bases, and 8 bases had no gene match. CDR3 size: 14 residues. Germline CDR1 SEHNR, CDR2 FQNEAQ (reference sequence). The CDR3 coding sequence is TGTGCCAGCACGCATAGCGGGAGCCCTGAGACCCAGTACTTC. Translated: CASTHSGSPETQYF.